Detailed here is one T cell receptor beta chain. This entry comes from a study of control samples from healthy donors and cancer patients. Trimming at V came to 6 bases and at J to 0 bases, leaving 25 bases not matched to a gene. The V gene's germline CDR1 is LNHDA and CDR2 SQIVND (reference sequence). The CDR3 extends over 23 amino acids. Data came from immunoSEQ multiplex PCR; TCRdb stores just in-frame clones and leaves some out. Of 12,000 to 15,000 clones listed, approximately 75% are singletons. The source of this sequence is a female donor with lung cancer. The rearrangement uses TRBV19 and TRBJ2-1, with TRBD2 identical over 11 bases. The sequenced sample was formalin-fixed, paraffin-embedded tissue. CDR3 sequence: CASRKITRGGTSGRAISYNEQFF. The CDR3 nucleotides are TGTGCCAGTAGAAAAATTACCCGAGGCGGGACTAGCGGACGGGCCATCTCCTACAATGAGCAGTTCTTC.